This TCR beta chain appears in the sequencing data of a study of shared clonotypes between healthy human individuals. Sequencing was performed with immunoSEQ multiplex PCR; in TCRdb, only in-frame clones are kept and a portion is missing. The data contain some 360,000 clones, roughly 70% of them seen just once; the ten biggest clones take up less than 11%. The CDR3 is made up of 14 amino acids. Germline CDR1 is LNHDA and CDR2 is SQIVND (reference sequence). Trimming cost V 6 bases and J 1 base; bases outside gene matches: 5. The chain uses TRBV19 and TRBJ1-1; 7 bases are a match to TRBD1. This receptor was obtained from a man aged 25-40 years in good health. Sequencing input: memory CD4+ T cells sorted from blood. As to subset: CD45RA-negative fraction. CDR3 sequence: CASRGGTANTEAFF. The CDR3 DNA is TGTGCCAGTAGGGGGGGGACAGCGAACACTGAAGCTTTCTTT.